The rows below give T cell receptor beta chains drawn from one sample of a study of T-cell reconstitution after alpha-beta-depleted transplantation in children. TCRdb independently ran MiXCR on the PCR reads; one entry per CDR3 protein. This sample has 450,000 to 600,000 distinct CDR3 sequences, with 10% to 13% found just once. The sequenced sample was PBMCs, obtained before TCRalphabeta/CD19-depleted stem cell transplant. All receptors come from a child aged 2-15 years with inherited bone marrow failure, due to receive a stem cell transplant. Both conserved end residues are part of each CDR3.

CDR3 length,J gene,V gene,CDR3 protein
15,TRBJ1-2,TRBV28,CASSPPTPTAYGYTF
17,TRBJ2-5,TRBV2,CASRRDSFLDGGETQYF
12,TRBJ1-2,TRBV29-1,CSVQGPNYGYTF
14,TRBJ2-3,TRBV27,CASSAGTSGDTQYF
15,TRBJ2-1,TRBV4-2,CASSQGAGGTNEQFF
14,TRBJ1-5,TRBV20-1,CSAARGLINQPQHF
16,TRBJ2-2,TRBV24-1,CATSDLAGWSTGELFF
17,TRBJ2-1,TRBV4-1,CASSQEASGSSYNEQFF
19,TRBJ2-1,TRBV11-2,CASSSPGQGSGTYYNEQFF
19,TRBJ2-1,TRBV4-3,CASSQETTSGAHSYNEQFF
15,TRBJ2-7,TRBV28,CASSQPVGRSYEQYF
15,TRBJ1-4,TRBV27,CASSPLDDLDEKLFF
13,TRBJ2-2,TRBV20-1,CSARGWDTGELFF
15,TRBJ2-7,TRBV7-8,CASSSATGDPYEQYF
14,TRBJ1-4,TRBV5-1,CASSLWGTGEKLFF
13,TRBJ2-3,TRBV3-1,CASSQSWRDTQYF
15,TRBJ1-3,TRBV7-6,CASSSMTRSGNTIYF
14,TRBJ1-6,TRBV7-2,CASTGGRSNSPLHF
16,TRBJ2-7,TRBV28,CASSSYRDRHSYEQYF
16,TRBJ2-2,TRBV28,CASSTYSGRGVGELFF
17,TRBJ2-3,TRBV12-5,CASGLVQGDRSTDTQYF
13,TRBJ1-4,TRBV30,CAWNRDRDEKLFF
12,TRBJ2-7,TRBV6-5,CASRQPGYEQYF
13,TRBJ2-1,TRBV7-9,CASSPGDFVPQFF
15,TRBJ2-7,TRBV6-5,CASSTTREEDDEQYF
14,TRBJ2-5,TRBV20-1,CSARVGQGQETQYF
15,TRBJ2-5,TRBV7-2,CASSSGGQGAETQYF
15,TRBJ1-5,TRBV19,CASMGRERPIQPQHF
17,TRBJ1-5,TRBV5-5,CASSSGQGAPGLQPQHF
13,TRBJ1-2,TRBV27,CASSPRTAYGYTF
14,TRBJ1-6,TRBV27,CASSLGFRGSPLHF
14,TRBJ1-3,TRBV7-8,CASSLETGRNTIYF
12,TRBJ2-7,TRBV7-9,CASSPKDYEQYF
14,TRBJ2-1,TRBV30,CAWSTDRAYNEQFF
18,TRBJ2-1,TRBV4-3,CASSQGTSGRFSYNEQFF
17,TRBJ1-6,TRBV5-3,CARSLGSGGYGNSPLHF
21,TRBJ2-3,TRBV6-2/TRBV6-3,CASSYAFPVGTSGRDTDTQYF
14,TRBJ2-7,TRBV4-2,CASSRDRRTYEQYF
17,TRBJ2-3,TRBV3-1,CASNGHTPGLFTDTQYF
15,TRBJ2-7,TRBV12-3/TRBV12-4,CASSLDIPSSYEQYF
15,TRBJ2-7,TRBV4-2,CASSRGIEGGYEQYF
13,TRBJ2-1,TRBV5-1,CASNEEEDNEQFF
19,TRBJ2-1,TRBV9,CASSVGASGRARSYNEQFF
16,TRBJ2-1,TRBV6-2/TRBV6-3,CASSYSTEGSYNEQFF
13,TRBJ2-3,TRBV6-2/TRBV6-3,CASSYEERDTQYF
15,TRBJ2-5,TRBV6-5,CASTKSGRAWETQYF
18,TRBJ2-2,TRBV4-3,CASSQALLAEISTGELFF